This TCR beta chain was profiled in a study of shared clonotypes between healthy human individuals. This CDR3 spans 15 amino acids. The germline V gene has CDR1 MNHNS and CDR2 SASEGT. General study points: Depth of sequencing was expected to influence donor clonotype sharing. Researchers sampled blood only, noting tissue repertoires likely differ.

Sequencing used immunoSEQ multiplex PCR; TCRdb keeps in-frame clones, though not all of them. The sample contains some 2,500,000 clones, around 93% of which appear only once. Donors were healthy HIV-negative adults without recent acute infections or vaccinations. Every one of the donors was a Caucasian adult that lived in Nashville, Tennessee. About this clone: Its target is not known. Germline and junction disagree at one end, which may indicate a read error.

The sequenced sample was naive CD4+ T cells from PBMCs. Subset in this sample: CD45RA+ positively selected. The receptor comes from a man between 18 and 29 years old in good health. Some clones in this sample may be carry-over from other donors' samples. The chain joins TRBV6-1 to TRBJ2-1; D gene uncertain. The CDR3 nucleotides are TGTGCCAGCAGTGAAGTAGTGGAACCCTATAATGAGCAGTTCTTC. This codes for CASSEVVEPYNEQFF.